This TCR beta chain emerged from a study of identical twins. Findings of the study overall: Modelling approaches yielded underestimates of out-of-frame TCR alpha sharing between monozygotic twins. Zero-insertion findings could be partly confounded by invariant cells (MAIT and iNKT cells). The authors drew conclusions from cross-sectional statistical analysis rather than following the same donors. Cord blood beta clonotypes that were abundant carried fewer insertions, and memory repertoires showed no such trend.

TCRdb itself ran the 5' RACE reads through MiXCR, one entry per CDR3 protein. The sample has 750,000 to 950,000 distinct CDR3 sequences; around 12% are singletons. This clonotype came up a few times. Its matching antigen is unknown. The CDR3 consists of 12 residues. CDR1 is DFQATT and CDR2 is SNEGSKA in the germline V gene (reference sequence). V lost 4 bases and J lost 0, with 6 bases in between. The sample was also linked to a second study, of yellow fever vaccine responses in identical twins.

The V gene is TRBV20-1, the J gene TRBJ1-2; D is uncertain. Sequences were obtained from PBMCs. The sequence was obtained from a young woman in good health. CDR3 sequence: CSATKPNYGYTF. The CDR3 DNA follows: TGCAGTGCTACGAAGCCTAACTATGGCTACACCTTC.